This paragraph covers one T cell receptor (beta chain) sequence. Its antigen is currently unknown. This sample is part of a study of T cells after yellow fever vaccination. Turning to the study itself: Each low-cell-number fraction was prepared by means of SMART-Seq v4 Ultra Low Input.

General study findings and limits: A minor fraction of clonotypes spanned both CD4 and CD8 compartments. Subsequent to the booster, the majority of primary-vaccination clones reappeared (96% CD4, more than 70% CD8).

V lost 5 bases and J lost 7, with 17 bases in between. The germline V gene has CDR1 DFQATT and CDR2 SNEGSKA (reference sequence). CDR3 length equals 13 residues. The authors made TCR cDNA by 5'RACE template switching, adding a universal primer site and UMIs. TCRdb reprocessed the 5' RACE reads via MiXCR and lists one record per CDR3 protein. The profile shows about 310,000 distinct CDR3 sequences, 3% to 4.5% of them singletons. This specimen was PBMCs, taken on the day of the yellow fever booster vaccination. The clonotype comes from a young man who received the YFV17D yellow fever vaccine. The chain carries TRBV20-1 and TRBJ1-1; tentative D call: TRBD1 (6 bases). The CDR3 DNA sequence: TGCAGTGCTGCACTGGGGGGGGCGCTTGAAGCTTTCTTT. Protein product: CSAALGGALEAFF.